This T cell receptor beta chain derives from a study of breast tumors, draining lymph nodes, adjacent tissues listed by TCRdb under 2016. Looking at the study overall: Breast cancer patients provided tumor, adjacent nontumor tissue and axillary lymph nodes, and the study compared the TCR beta repertoires across these three sources. The study was designed to assess the relationships and possible T-cell exchange between tumor, surrounding tissue and draining lymph node repertoires in human breast cancer.

What the authors observed across the whole study: Tumor T-cell repertoires showed less diversity than lymph node repertoires and more diversity than nontumor tissue repertoires, and tumor T-cell repertoires showed preferential V and J gene usage. The data were considered consistent with the idea that most tumor T cells come from the lymph node and then expand in tumor tissue. In luminal-like breast cancer, tumor and nontumor tissue repertoires resembled each other significantly more than in basal-like breast cancer. The conclusion that tumor T cells originate in lymph nodes was presented as consistent with a hypothesis rather than as directly demonstrated.

The germline V and J ends show losses of 2 bases and 2 bases respectively, and no gene match explains 9 bases of the junction. CDR3 length: 17 amino acids, cysteine to phenylalanine. Only CDR3 DNA is held: 51 bases, read in frame from base 1. Reading the germline V gene (reference sequence) gives CDR1 DFQATT and CDR2 SNEGSKA. Instrument on record: Illumina HiSeq 2000. Multiplex PCR amplification was used to build the TCR beta chain libraries. High-throughput sequencing was used to analyze the amplified TCR beta chain products. TCRdb passed the public sequencing reads through fastp at Q25 and MiXCR, retaining productive beta sequences. All rows with the same CDR3 protein become a single entry with the most common DNA and genes. For this sample there are about 180,000 distinct CDR3 sequences; approximately 33% appear just once. The top ten clones comprise around 4.5% of the sample. Lymph node samples were obtained from the axillary draining lymph nodes of breast cancer patients.

This clonotype was observed at least ten times. It lacks a known antigen. No per-base quality is available; no much larger clone lies one base away. The sequence derives from a female donor with breast cancer. Some clones in this sample may be carry-over from other donors' samples. The sample taken for sequencing was axillary lymph node tissue. The chain was built from TRBV20-1 and TRBJ2-3; TRBD2 aligns with 11 central bases. The DNA is TGCAGTGCTAGAATAGCGGGGGGGCCAGGTCTCACAGATACGCAGTATTTT. It specifies CSARIAGGPGLTDTQYF.